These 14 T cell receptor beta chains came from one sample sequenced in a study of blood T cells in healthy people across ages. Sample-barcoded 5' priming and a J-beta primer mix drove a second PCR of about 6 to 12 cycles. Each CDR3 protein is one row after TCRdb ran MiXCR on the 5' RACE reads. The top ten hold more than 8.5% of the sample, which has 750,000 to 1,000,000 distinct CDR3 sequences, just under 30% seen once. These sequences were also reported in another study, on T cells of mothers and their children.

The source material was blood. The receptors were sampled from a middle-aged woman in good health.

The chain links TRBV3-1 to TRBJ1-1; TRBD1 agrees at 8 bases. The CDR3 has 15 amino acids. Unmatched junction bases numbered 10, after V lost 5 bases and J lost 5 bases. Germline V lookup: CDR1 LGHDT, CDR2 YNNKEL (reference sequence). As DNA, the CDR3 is TGTGCCAGCAGCAAGACAGGGGTCGGAGGGACTGAAGCTTTCTTT. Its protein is CASSKTGVGGTEAFF. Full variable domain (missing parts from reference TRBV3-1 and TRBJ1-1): DTAVSQTPKYLVTQMGNDKSIKCEQNLGHDTMYWYKQDSKKFLKIMFSYNNKELIINETVPNRFSPKSPDKAHLNLHINSLELGDSAVYFCASSKTGVGGTEAFFGQGTRLTVV.

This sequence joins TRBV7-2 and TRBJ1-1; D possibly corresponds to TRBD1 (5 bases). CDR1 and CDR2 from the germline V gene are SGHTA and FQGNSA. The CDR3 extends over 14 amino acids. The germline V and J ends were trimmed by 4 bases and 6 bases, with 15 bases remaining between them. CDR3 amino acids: CASSSPGRLSEAFF. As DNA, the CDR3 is TGTGCCAGCAGCTCCCCAGGGCGCTTATCTGAAGCTTTCTTT.

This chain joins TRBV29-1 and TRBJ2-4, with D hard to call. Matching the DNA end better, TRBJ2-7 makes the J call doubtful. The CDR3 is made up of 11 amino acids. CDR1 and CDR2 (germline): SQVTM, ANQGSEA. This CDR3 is CSVERSNEQYF. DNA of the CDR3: TGCAGCGTTGAGCGGTCGAACGAGCAGTACTTC.

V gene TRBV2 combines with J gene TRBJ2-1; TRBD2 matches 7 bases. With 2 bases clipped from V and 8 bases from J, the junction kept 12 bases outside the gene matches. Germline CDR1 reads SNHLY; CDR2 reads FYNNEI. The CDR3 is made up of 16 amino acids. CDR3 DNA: TGTGCCAGCAGTGAACGCCGCGGGCTAGCGGTGGATGAGCAGTTCTTC. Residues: CASSERRGLAVDEQFF.

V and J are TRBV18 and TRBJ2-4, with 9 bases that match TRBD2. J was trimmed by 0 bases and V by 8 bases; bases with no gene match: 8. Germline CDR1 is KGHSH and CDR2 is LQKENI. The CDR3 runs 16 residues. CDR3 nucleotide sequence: TGTGCCAGCGGACACAGCGGGGGGCTAGCCAAAAACATTCAGTACTTC. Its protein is CASGHSGGLAKNIQYF.

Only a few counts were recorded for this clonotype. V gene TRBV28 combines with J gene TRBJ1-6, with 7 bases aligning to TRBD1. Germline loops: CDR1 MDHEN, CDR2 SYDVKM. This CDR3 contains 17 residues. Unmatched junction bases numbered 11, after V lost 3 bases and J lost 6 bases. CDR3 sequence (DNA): TGTGCCAGCAGTTTGACCCTTGGGACAGCGACTAATTCACCCCTCCACTTT. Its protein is CASSLTLGTATNSPLHF. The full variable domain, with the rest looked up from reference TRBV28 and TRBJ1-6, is DVKVTQSSRYLVKRTGEKVFLECVQDMDHENMFWYRQDPGLGLRLIYFSYDVKMKEKGDIPEGYSVSREKKERFSLILESASTNQTSMYLCASSLTLGTATNSPLHFGNGTRLTVT.

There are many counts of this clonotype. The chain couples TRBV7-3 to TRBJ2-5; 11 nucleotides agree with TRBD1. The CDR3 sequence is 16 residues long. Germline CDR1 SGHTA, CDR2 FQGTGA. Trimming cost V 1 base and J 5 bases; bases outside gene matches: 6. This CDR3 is CASSLIGQGALETQYF. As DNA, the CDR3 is TGTGCCAGCAGCTTAATTGGACAGGGGGCTTTGGAGACCCAGTACTTC.

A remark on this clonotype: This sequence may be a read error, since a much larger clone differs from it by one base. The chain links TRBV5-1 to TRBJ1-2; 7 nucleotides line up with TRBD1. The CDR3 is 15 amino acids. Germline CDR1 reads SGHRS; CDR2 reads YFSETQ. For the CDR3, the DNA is TGCGCCAGCAGCACCGGGACAGAGATCTTCTATGCCTACACCTTC. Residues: CASSTGTEIFYAYTF.

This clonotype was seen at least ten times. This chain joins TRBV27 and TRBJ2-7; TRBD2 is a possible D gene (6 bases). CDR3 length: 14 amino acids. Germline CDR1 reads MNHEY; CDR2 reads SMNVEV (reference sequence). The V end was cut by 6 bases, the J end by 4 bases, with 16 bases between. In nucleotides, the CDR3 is TGTGCCAGCAGAAACGGGGGTCCAACATACGAGCAGTACTTC. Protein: CASRNGGPTYEQYF.

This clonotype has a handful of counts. The CDR3 region is CASSRLLAGPRDTQYF. CDR3 DNA: TGTGCCAGCAGTCGGCTTTTAGCGGGCCCCAGGGATACGCAGTATTTT. The V and J genes are TRBV28 and TRBJ2-3; 7 nucleotides agree with TRBD2. Germline V gives CDR1 MDHEN, CDR2 SYDVKM. This CDR3 contains 16 residues. Germline trimming cut 5 bases from V and 6 bases from J; bases unmatched to any gene: 14.

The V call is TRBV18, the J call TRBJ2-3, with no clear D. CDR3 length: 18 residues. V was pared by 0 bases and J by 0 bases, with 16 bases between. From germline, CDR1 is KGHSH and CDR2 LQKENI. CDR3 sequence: CASSPPIAEAPSTDTQYF. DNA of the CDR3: TGTGCCAGCTCACCACCGATAGCCGAAGCCCCTAGCACAGATACGCAGTATTTT.

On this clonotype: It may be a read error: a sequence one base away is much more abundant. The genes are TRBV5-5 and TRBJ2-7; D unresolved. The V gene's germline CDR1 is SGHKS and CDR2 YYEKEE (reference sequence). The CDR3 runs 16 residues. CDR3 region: CASSPPSSRNSYVQYF. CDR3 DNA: TGTGCCAGCAGCCCACCATCGTCCCGTAACTCCTACGTGCAGTACTTC.

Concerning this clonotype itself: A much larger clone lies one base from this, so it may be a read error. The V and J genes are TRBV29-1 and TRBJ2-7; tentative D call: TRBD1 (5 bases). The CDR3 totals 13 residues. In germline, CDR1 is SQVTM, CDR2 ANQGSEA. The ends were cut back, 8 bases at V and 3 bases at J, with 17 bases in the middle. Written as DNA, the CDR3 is TGCAGCAGCACGCAGGGTCCCCTCTACGAGCAGTACTTC. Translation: CSSTQGPLYEQYF.

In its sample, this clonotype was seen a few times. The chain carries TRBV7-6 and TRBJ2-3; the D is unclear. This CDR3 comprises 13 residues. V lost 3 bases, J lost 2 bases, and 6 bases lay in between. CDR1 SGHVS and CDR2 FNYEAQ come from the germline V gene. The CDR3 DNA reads TGTGCCAGCAGCTTGGATCACACAGATACGCAGTATTTT. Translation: CASSLDHTDTQYF.